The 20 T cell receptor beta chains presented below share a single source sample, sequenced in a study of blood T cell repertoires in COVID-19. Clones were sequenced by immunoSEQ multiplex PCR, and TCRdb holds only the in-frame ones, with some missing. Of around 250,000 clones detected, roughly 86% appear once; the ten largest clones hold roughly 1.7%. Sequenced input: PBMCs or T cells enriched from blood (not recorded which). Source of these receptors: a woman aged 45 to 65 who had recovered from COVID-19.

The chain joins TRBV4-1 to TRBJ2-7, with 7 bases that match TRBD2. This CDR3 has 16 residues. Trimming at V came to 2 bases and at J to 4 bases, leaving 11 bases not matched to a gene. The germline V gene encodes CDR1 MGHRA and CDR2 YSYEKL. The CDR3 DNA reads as TGCGCCAGCAGCCAACCTAGCGGAAGCCCTTATTACGAGCAGTACTTC. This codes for CASSQPSGSPYYEQYF.

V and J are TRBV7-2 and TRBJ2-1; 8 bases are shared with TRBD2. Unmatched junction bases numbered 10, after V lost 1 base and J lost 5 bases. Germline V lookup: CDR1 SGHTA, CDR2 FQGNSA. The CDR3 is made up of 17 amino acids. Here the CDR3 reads CASSLGPSGPGDNEQFF. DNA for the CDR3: TGTGCCAGCAGCTTAGGTCCTAGCGGGCCGGGGGACAATGAGCAGTTCTTC.

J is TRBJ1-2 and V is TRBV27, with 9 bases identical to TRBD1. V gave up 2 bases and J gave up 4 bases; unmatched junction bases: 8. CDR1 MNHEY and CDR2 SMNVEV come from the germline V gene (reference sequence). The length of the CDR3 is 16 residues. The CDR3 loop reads CASSLTSDRGSYGYTF. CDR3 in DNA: TGTGCCAGCAGTTTAACAAGTGACAGGGGGAGCTATGGCTACACCTTC.

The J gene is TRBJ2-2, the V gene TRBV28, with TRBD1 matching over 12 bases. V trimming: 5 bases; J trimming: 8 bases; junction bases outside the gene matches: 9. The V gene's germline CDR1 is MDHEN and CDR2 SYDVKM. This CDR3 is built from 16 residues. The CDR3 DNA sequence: TGTGCCAGCAGTGGGACAGGGGGCGCCGGTCGTGGGGAGCTGTTTTTT. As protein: CASSGTGGAGRGELFF.

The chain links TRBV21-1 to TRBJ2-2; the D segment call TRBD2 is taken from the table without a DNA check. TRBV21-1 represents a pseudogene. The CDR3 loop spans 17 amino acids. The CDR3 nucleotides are TGTGCCAGCAGCAAAGGGTGGACTGGCCTTGAGGCCGGGGAGCTGTTTTTT. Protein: CASSKGWTGLEAGELFF.

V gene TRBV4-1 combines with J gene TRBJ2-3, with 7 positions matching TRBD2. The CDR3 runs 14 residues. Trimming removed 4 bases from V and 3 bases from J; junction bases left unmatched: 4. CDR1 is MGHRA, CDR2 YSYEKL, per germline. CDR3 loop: CASSPWGGTDTQYF. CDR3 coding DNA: TGCGCCAGCAGCCCCTGGGGGGGAACAGATACGCAGTATTTT.

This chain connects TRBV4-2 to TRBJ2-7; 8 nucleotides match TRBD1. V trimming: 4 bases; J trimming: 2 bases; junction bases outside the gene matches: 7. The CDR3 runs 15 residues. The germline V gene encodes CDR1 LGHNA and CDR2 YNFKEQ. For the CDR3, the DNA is TGTGCCAGCAGCCCGCACGGACAGGGCCCCTACGAGCAGTACTTC. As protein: CASSPHGQGPYEQYF.

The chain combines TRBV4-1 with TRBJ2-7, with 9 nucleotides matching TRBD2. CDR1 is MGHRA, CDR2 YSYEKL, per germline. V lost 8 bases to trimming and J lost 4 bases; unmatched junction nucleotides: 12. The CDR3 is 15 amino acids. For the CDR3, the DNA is TGCGCCAGCCAAAGATATAGCGGGAGTGGGTACGAGCAGTACTTC. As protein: CASQRYSGSGYEQYF.

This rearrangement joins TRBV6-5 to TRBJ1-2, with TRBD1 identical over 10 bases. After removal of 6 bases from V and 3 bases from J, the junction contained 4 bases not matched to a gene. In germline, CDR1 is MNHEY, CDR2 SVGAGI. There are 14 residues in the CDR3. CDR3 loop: CASRTDRGDYGYTF. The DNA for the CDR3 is TGTGCCAGCAGAACGGACAGGGGGGACTATGGCTACACCTTC.

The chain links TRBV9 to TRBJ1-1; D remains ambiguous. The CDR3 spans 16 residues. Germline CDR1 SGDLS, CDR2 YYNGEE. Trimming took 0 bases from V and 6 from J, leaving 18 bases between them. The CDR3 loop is CASSVASQVGFSEAFF. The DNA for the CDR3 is TGTGCCAGCAGCGTAGCGTCCCAGGTAGGATTTTCTGAAGCTTTCTTT.

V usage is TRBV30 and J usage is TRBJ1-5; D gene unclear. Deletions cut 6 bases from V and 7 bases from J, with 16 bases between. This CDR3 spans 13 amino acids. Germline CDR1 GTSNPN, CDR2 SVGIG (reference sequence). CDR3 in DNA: TGTGCCTGTACGATAGGGTCGGGACAGCCCCAGCATTTT. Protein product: CACTIGSGQPQHF.

The CDR3 protein is CASSLVGSPGTGELFF. In DNA, the CDR3 is TGTGCCAGCAGCTTAGTGGGGAGCCCGGGTACCGGGGAGCTGTTTTTT. The J gene is TRBJ2-2, the V gene TRBV7-3; weak D call: TRBD2 (5 bases). The CDR3 is made up of 16 amino acids. V shed 2 bases and J shed 5 bases, with 15 bases lying between them. CDR1 is SGHTA, CDR2 FQGTGA, per germline.

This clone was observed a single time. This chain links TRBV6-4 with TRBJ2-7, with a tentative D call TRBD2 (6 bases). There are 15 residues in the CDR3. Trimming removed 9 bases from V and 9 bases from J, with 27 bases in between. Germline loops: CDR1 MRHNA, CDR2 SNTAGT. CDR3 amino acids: CARIRAGGMVSGQYF. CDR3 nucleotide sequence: TGTGCCAGAATCAGAGCAGGCGGGATGGTTTCTGGGCAGTACTTC.

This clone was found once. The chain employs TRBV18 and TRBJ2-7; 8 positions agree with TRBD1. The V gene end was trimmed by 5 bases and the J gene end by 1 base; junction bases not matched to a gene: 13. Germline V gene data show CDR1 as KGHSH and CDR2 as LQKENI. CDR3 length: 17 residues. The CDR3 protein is CASSTSDATGGSYEQYF. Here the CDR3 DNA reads TGTGCCAGCTCAACCTCCGACGCCACAGGGGGTTCCTACGAGCAGTACTTC.

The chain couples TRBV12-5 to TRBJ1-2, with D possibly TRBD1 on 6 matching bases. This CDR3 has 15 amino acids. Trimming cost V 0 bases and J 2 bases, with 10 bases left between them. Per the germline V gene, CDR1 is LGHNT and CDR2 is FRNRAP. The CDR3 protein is CASGLVPGANYGYTF. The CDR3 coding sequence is TGTGCTAGTGGTTTGGTGCCAGGGGCCAACTATGGCTACACCTTC.

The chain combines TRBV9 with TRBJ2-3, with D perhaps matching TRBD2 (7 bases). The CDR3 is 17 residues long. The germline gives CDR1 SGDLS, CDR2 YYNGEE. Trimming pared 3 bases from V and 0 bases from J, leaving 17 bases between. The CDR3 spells CASSEGGLAASTDTQYF. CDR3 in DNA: TGTGCCAGCAGCGAGGGGGGTCTAGCGGCTAGCACAGATACGCAGTATTTT. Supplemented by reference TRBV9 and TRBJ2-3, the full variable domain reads DSGVTQTPKHLITATGQRVTLRCSPRSGDLSVYWYQQSLDQGLQFLIQYYNGEERAKGNILERFSAQQFPDLHSELNLSSLELGDSALYFCASSEGGLAASTDTQYFGPGTRLTVL.

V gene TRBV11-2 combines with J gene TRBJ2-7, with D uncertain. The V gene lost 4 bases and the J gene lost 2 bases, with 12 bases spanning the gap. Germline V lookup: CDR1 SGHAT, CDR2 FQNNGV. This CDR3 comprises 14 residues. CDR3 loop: CASSSLLVPYEQYF. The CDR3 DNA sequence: TGTGCCAGCAGCTCCCTGTTAGTCCCCTACGAGCAGTACTTC.

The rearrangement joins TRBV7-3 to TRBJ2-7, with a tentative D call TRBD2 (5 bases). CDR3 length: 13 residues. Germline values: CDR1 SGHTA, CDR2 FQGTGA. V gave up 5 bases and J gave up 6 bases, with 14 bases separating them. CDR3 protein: CASSRNLGAEQYF. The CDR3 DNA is TGTGCCAGCAGCCGGAACTTGGGAGCCGAGCAGTACTTC.

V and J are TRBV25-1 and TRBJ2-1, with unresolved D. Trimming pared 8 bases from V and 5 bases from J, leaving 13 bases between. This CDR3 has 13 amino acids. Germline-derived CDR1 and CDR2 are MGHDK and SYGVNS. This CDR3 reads CASRLGTNNEQFF. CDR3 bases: TGTGCCAGCCGTCTAGGTACAAACAATGAGCAGTTCTTC.

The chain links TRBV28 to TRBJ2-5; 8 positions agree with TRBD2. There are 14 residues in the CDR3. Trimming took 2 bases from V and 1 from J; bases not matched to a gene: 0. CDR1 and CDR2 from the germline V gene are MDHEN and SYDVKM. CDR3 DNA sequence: TGTGCCAGCAGTTTACTAGCGGGCCAAGAGACCCAGTACTTC. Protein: CASSLLAGQETQYF.